The next 30 T cell receptor beta chains were all read from a single sample in a study of OX40 agonist ivuxolimab in advanced cancers. Assay: immunoSEQ multiplex PCR; the TCRdb copy retains only in-frame clones and omits some. Of over 15,000 clones listed, 79% are singletons. The sequences come from CD4+ or CD8+ T cells sorted from blood, collected in a trial of the OX40 agonist ivuxolimab. The receptors were sampled from an adult with an advanced solid tumor such as melanoma, head and neck, liver or kidney cancer.

The rearrangement joins TRBV5-1 to TRBJ1-2, with 7 bases matching TRBD1. The CDR3 totals 16 residues. J gave up 4 bases and V 3 bases, and 12 bases lay outside the gene matches. Germline V gene sequence: CDR1 SGHRS, CDR2 YFSETQ. This CDR3 is CASSSLHGQEAYGYTF. The CDR3 DNA is TGCGCCAGCAGCTCCCTCCATGGACAGGAAGCCTATGGCTACACCTTC.

This chain uses TRBV4-1 with TRBJ1-1; D not certain. V was pared by 6 bases and J by 0 bases, with 11 bases between. Germline V CDR1 and CDR2: MGHRA, YSYEKL. The CDR3 loop spans 14 amino acids. The CDR3 sequence is CASRPGPLNTEAFF. The CDR3 nucleotides read TGCGCCAGCAGGCCTGGTCCACTGAACACTGAAGCTTTCTTT.

As DNA, the CDR3 is TGTGCCAGCAGCTTAGTACTTCCAGAAGCTTTCTTT. This encodes CASSLVLPEAFF. The chain joins TRBV7-9 to TRBJ1-1; no clear D. V lost 1 base and J lost 8, with 8 bases in between. The CDR3 is made up of 12 amino acids. Per the germline V gene, CDR1 is SEHNR and CDR2 is FQNEAQ (reference sequence).

The rearrangement uses TRBV11-1 and TRBJ2-1; D is possibly TRBD1 (5 bases). The CDR3 is 16 amino acids. The germline CDR1 and CDR2 sequences are SGHAT and FQDESV (reference sequence). The V and J ends lost 2 bases and 0 bases respectively, with 11 bases between them. The CDR3 DNA reads TGTGCCAGCAGCTTAAAGGGGATAAGCTCCTACAATGAGCAGTTCTTC. This gives the protein CASSLKGISSYNEQFF.

The V call is TRBV6-5, the J call TRBJ1-4, with D possibly matching TRBD1 (5 bases). CDR1 is MNHEY and CDR2 is SVGAGI in the germline V gene. This CDR3 region has 16 residues. Trimming stripped 4 bases from V and 4 bases from J, with 16 bases between. CDR3 nucleotide sequence: TGTGCCAGCAGTTCAGGGTCTGGGTTTATTAATGAAAAACTGTTTTTT. Encoded protein: CASSSGSGFINEKLFF.

This clone was detected a few times. The CDR3 loop is CASRPRGGLGSPLHF. In DNA, the CDR3 is TGTGCCAGCAGACCACGAGGAGGGCTAGGCTCACCCCTCCACTTT. This rearrangement joins TRBV2 to TRBJ1-6; D gene uncertain. The CDR3 totals 15 residues. Trimming removed 6 bases from V and 10 bases from J, with 19 bases in between. Germline loops: CDR1 SNHLY, CDR2 FYNNEI.

This chain joins TRBV27 and TRBJ2-1; either TRBD1 or TRBD2 may fit D (5 bases each). CDR3 size: 15 residues. Germline V gene lookup returns CDR1 MNHEY and CDR2 SMNVEV (reference sequence). Deletions cut 5 bases from V and 0 bases from J, with 11 bases between. The CDR3 reads CASSPWGSSYNEQFF. CDR3 DNA sequence: TGTGCCAGCAGTCCGTGGGGGAGCTCCTACAATGAGCAGTTCTTC.

V and J are TRBV28 and TRBJ1-2; 9 positions agree with TRBD1. V shed 4 bases and J 4 bases; nucleotides not matched to a gene: 19. The CDR3 length is 19 residues. Germline V gives CDR1 MDHEN, CDR2 SYDVKM. The CDR3 region is CASSSQFLGQGITLYGYTF. The CDR3 DNA reads as TGTGCCAGCAGTTCCCAGTTCTTGGGACAGGGAATCACCCTCTATGGCTACACCTTC.

This clone appeared a single time. The chain couples TRBV28 to TRBJ1-6; 10 bases map to TRBD1. Germline values: CDR1 MDHEN, CDR2 SYDVKM. The CDR3 extends over 15 amino acids. V shed 6 bases, J shed 6 bases, and the junction held 5 bases outside the gene matches. CDR3 residues: CASRGQGLGNSPLHF. CDR3 nucleotide sequence: TGTGCCAGCAGGGGACAGGGGCTAGGTAATTCACCCCTCCACTTT.

In DNA, the CDR3 is TGTGCCAGCAGCTTAGGGTACAGGGGGGATGAGCAGTTCTTC. This encodes CASSLGYRGDEQFF. V and J are TRBV7-2 and TRBJ2-1; TRBD1 agrees at 8 bases. Germline loops: CDR1 SGHTA, CDR2 FQGNSA. The trim removed 1 base at V and 8 bases at J, leaving 4 bases unmatched. This CDR3 spans 14 amino acids.

The gene calls are TRBV11-2 and TRBJ1-4; D unresolved. With 5 bases removed from V and 3 bases from J, the gap between germline ends came to 13 bases. This CDR3 comprises 15 residues. Germline V gene sequence: CDR1 SGHAT, CDR2 FQNNGV. CDR3 DNA sequence: TGTGCCAGCAGCCCGCCGACGGATTCTAATGAAAAACTGTTTTTT. It specifies CASSPPTDSNEKLFF.

This clone was observed a few times. The V gene is TRBV15, the J gene TRBJ2-4; TRBD2 might be the D (5 bases). The V gene lost 4 bases and the J gene lost 14 bases, with 15 bases spanning the gap. There are 12 residues in the CDR3. Germline CDR1 and CDR2: LNHNV and YYDKDF (reference sequence). The CDR3 DNA reads TGTGCCACCAGCAACCGAGGGAGAGCGGAGTACTTC. Protein: CATSNRGRAEYF.

The chain is built from TRBV2 and TRBJ1-2, with D perhaps matching TRBD1 (6 bases). The V and J ends lost 4 bases and 2 bases respectively, with 14 bases between them. Per the germline V gene, CDR1 is SNHLY and CDR2 is FYNNEI. This CDR3 is built from 15 residues. In DNA, the CDR3 is TGTGCCAGCAGTGTTCGGGACAACAGAAACTATGGCTACACCTTC. Its protein product is CASSVRDNRNYGYTF.

This clone was found once. The J gene is TRBJ2-7, the V gene TRBV5-4, with D possibly being TRBD1 (6 bases). The germline V gene has CDR1 SGHNT and CDR2 YYREEE (reference sequence). Deletions cut 2 bases from V and 2 bases from J, with 8 bases between. The CDR3 runs to 13 residues. As DNA, the CDR3 is TGTGCCAGCAGCTTTCAGGGGACCTACGAGCAGTACTTC. Translation gives CASSFQGTYEQYF.

V gene TRBV11-2 combines with J gene TRBJ2-1; 9 nucleotides match TRBD1. V shed 3 bases and J 9 bases; nucleotides not matched to a gene: 15. The CDR3 covers 17 residues. CDR1 is SGHAT and CDR2 is FQNNGV in the germline V gene. In DNA, the CDR3 is TGTGCCAGCAGCTTTTTGACCGGGACAGGGATCCCCTTTGAGCAGTTCTTC. This translates into CASSFLTGTGIPFEQFF.

V is TRBV12-2 and J is TRBJ1-2; the table's D call of TRBD1 was not tested on the DNA. TRBV12-2 constitutes a pseudogene. The CDR3 length is 15 residues. The CDR3 DNA is TGTGCAAGTCCCAAAGGGACAGGGTGCCTCTATGGCTACACCTTC. It is translated as CASPKGTGCLYGYTF.

The gene calls are TRBV7-6 and TRBJ1-1, with 8 bases fitting TRBD1. The CDR3 is 14 amino acids. Germline CDR1 reads SGHVS; CDR2 reads FNYEAQ. V was clipped by 3 bases and J by 4 bases; unmatched bases: 4. The CDR3 spells CASSLTGDFTEAFF. The CDR3, as DNA: TGTGCCAGCAGCTTGACAGGGGACTTCACTGAAGCTTTCTTT.

The count of this clone is one. This chain links TRBV5-6 with TRBJ1-1; the D gene is possibly TRBD1 (5 bases). The CDR3 spans 15 residues. From germline, CDR1 is SGHDT and CDR2 YYEEEE. Trimming cost V 3 bases and J 4 bases, with 16 bases left between them. Here the CDR3 reads CASSSSTVYSTEAFF. The CDR3 coding sequence is TGTGCCAGCAGCTCCTCGACAGTTTATTCCACTGAAGCTTTCTTT.

In this sample, this clone turned up once. This chain connects TRBV19 to TRBJ1-5; D possibly corresponds to TRBD1 (6 bases). Between the trimmed V and J ends, which lost 8 bases and 3 bases, there was a span of 11 bases. From germline, CDR1 is LNHDA and CDR2 SQIVND (reference sequence). The CDR3 extends over 13 amino acids. The CDR3 loop reads CASSTGFNQPQHF. The CDR3 region has the DNA TGTGCCAGTTCTACAGGGTTCAATCAGCCCCAGCATTTT.

CDR3 nucleotides: TGTGCCAGCAGCTCCCGACAGGGGGGCACCGGGGAGCTGTTTTTT. This encodes CASSSRQGGTGELFF. The chain recombines TRBV5-4 with TRBJ2-2; TRBD1 matches 9 bases. The CDR3 consists of 15 residues. Germline CDR1 reads SGHNT; CDR2 reads YYREEE (reference sequence). J lost 4 bases, V lost 3 bases, and 4 bases had no gene match. The full variable domain, rest sourced from reference TRBV5-4 and TRBJ2-2, is ETGVTQSPTHLIKTRGQQVTLRCSSQSGHNTVSWYQQALGQGPQFIFQYYREEENGRGNFPPRFSGLQFPNYSSELNVNALELDDSALYLCASSSRQGGTGELFFGEGSRLTVL.

This clone appeared a single time. The chain's CDR3 is CASSPLNSPYEQYF. CDR3 coding DNA: TGTGCCAGCAGCCCCCTCAACTCCCCCTACGAGCAGTACTTC. The genes are TRBV11-2 and TRBJ2-7; D uncertain. The germline V gene encodes CDR1 SGHAT and CDR2 FQNNGV. V lost 5 bases and J lost 2, with 13 bases in between. CDR3 length: 14 amino acids.

This clone has only one observation. CDR3 sequence: CASSVGRDYEQYF. The DNA for the CDR3 is TGTGCCAGCAGCGTAGGCAGGGACTACGAGCAGTACTTC. The rearrangement joins TRBV9 to TRBJ2-7; TRBD1 might be the D (5 bases). The germline CDR1 and CDR2 sequences are SGDLS and YYNGEE. The CDR3 totals 13 residues. V lost 0 bases, J lost 3 bases, and 7 bases lay in between.

The CDR3 spells CASSLTAGQGARTEAFF. CDR3 DNA sequence: TGTGCCAGCAGCTTAACAGCGGGACAGGGGGCGAGAACTGAAGCTTTCTTT. The rearrangement joins TRBV7-3 to TRBJ1-1, with 12 positions matching TRBD1. V trimming: 0 bases; J trimming: 5 bases; junction bases outside the gene matches: 7. Germline assignment: CDR1 SGHTA and CDR2 FQGTGA. The length of the CDR3 is 17 residues.

The gene calls are TRBV28 and TRBJ2-4, with TRBD1 matching 8 bases. CDR1 MDHEN and CDR2 SYDVKM come from the germline V gene. J lost 8 bases, V lost 6 bases, and 9 bases had no gene match. CDR3 size: 14 residues. The CDR3 sequence: CASRTGARLDIQYF. The CDR3 DNA reads TGTGCCAGCAGGACAGGGGCGAGGTTAGACATTCAGTACTTC. Full variable domain (missing parts from reference TRBV28 and TRBJ2-4): DVKVTQSSRYLVKRTGEKVFLECVQDMDHENMFWYRQDPGLGLRLIYFSYDVKMKEKGDIPEGYSVSREKKERFSLILESASTNQTSMYLCASRTGARLDIQYFGAGTRLSVL.

The V call is TRBV7-3, the J call TRBJ1-6, with a tentative D call TRBD1 (5 bases). The CDR3 consists of 15 residues. V was clipped by 5 bases and J by 9 bases, with 17 bases between them. The germline V gene encodes CDR1 SGHTA and CDR2 FQGTGA. The CDR3: CASSLYSSGLSPLHF. CDR3 sequence (DNA): TGTGCCAGCAGCCTCTACTCCTCAGGGCTTTCACCCCTCCACTTT.

The CDR3 sequence is CSAITQGWRDYGYTF. In DNA form, the CDR3 reads TGCAGCGCCATTACACAGGGGTGGCGTGACTATGGCTACACCTTC. The chain links TRBV29-1 to TRBJ1-2, with 7 bases lining up with TRBD1. Trimming at V came to 7 bases and at J to 3 bases, leaving 14 bases not matched to a gene. The CDR3 length is 15 residues. Germline V lookup: CDR1 SQVTM, CDR2 ANQGSEA.

This clone is a singleton in its sample. The chain is built from TRBV6-1 and TRBJ2-6; the D gene could be TRBD1 or TRBD2 (5 bases each). The CDR3 sequence is 15 residues long. V was pared by 3 bases and J by 2 bases, with 8 bases between. Germline V CDR1 and CDR2: MNHNS, SASEGT. The CDR3 loop is CASSERGTGANVLTF. DNA for the CDR3: TGTGCCAGCAGTGAGAGGGGAACTGGGGCCAACGTCCTGACTTTC.

A few counts support this clone. The chain combines TRBV11-3 with TRBJ1-4; D possibly corresponds to TRBD1 (6 bases). Germline values: CDR1 SGHNT, CDR2 YENEEA. V was clipped by 4 bases and J by 0 bases, with 15 bases between them. The CDR3 loop spans 17 amino acids. DNA for the CDR3: TGTGCCAGCAGCTCCTTGTCACAGGGACCAACTAATGAAAAACTGTTTTTT. Translating it yields CASSSLSQGPTNEKLFF.

The chain carries TRBV7-6 and TRBJ2-1; D possibly corresponds to TRBD2 (6 bases). The CDR3 contains 15 residues. Germline V gene sequence: CDR1 SGHVS, CDR2 FNYEAQ. V was trimmed by 5 bases and J by 0 bases, leaving 11 bases between them. DNA for the CDR3: TGTGCCAGCAGCCGGGACTTGAGCTCCTACAATGAGCAGTTCTTC. It encodes CASSRDLSSYNEQFF.

V usage is TRBV27 and J usage is TRBJ2-1; 7 nucleotides match TRBD1. The ends lost 2 bases at V and 2 bases at J; junction bases unmatched: 12. The CDR3 loop spans 18 amino acids. Germline CDR1 reads MNHEY; CDR2 reads SMNVEV (reference sequence). CDR3 in amino acids: CASSLVPPRQGPYNEQFF. In DNA form, the CDR3 reads TGTGCCAGCAGTTTAGTCCCCCCTCGACAGGGACCCTACAATGAGCAGTTCTTC.